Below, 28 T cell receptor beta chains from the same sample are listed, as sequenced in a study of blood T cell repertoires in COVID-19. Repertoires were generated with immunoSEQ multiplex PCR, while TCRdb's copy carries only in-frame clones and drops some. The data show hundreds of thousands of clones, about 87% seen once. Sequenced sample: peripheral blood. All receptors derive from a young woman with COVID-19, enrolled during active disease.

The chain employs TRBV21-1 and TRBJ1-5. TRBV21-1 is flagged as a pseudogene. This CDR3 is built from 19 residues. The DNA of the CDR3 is TGTGCCAGCAGCAAAGCGTGTAGCGGGACACCTCTTAGAAATCAGCTCCAGCATTTT. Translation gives CASSKACSGTPLRNQLQHF.

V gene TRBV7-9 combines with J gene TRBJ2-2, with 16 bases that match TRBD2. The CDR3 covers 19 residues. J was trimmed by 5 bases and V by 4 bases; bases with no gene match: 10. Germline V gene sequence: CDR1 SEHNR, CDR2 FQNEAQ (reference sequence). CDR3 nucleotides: TGTGCCAGCAGCTCTCGACCGGGACTAGCGGGGGGGCCTACCGGGGAGCTGTTTTTT. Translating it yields CASSSRPGLAGGPTGELFF.

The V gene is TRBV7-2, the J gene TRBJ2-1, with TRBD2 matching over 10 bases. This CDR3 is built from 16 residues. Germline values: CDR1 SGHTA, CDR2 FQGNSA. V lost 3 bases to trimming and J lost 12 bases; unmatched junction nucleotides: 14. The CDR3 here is CASSFDGTSARSGQFF. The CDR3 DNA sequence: TGTGCCAGCAGCTTTGATGGGACTAGCGCCCGCAGCGGGCAGTTCTTC.

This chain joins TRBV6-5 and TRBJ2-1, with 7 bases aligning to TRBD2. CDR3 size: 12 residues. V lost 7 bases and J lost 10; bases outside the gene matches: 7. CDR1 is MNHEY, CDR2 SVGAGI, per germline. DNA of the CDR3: TGTGCCAGCACACTTTGGGGAGGGGAGCAGTTCTTC. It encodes CASTLWGGEQFF.

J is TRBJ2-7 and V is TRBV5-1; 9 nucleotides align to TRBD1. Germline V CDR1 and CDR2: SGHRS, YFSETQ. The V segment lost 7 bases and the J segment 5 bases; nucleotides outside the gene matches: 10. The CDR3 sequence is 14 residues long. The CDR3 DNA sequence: TGCGCCAGCCACGGAACACAGGGGGCGGACGAGCAGTACTTC. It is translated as CASHGTQGADEQYF.

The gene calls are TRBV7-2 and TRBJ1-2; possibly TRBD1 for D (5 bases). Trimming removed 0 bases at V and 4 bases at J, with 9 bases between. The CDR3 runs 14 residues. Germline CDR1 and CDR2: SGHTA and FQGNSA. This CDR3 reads CASSLAGPSYGYTF. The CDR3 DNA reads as TGTGCCAGCAGCTTAGCGGGGCCCAGCTATGGCTACACCTTC.

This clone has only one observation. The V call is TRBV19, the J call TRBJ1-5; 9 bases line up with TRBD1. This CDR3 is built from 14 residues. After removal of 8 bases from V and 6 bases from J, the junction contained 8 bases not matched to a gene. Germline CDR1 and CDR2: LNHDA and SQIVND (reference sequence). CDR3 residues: CASSAATGGQPQHF. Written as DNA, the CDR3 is TGTGCCAGTTCTGCGGCGACAGGGGGTCAGCCCCAGCATTTT.

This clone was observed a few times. Written as DNA, the CDR3 is TGTGCCAGCAGCTCGCAGGGGGCGCGCGAGCAGTACGTC. Translated: CASSSQGAREQYV. V usage is TRBV5-4 and J usage is TRBJ2-7; 8 nucleotides align to TRBD1. V lost 3 bases to trimming and J lost 6 bases; unmatched junction nucleotides: 5. The germline V gene encodes CDR1 SGHNT and CDR2 YYREEE (reference sequence). CDR3 length: 13 amino acids.

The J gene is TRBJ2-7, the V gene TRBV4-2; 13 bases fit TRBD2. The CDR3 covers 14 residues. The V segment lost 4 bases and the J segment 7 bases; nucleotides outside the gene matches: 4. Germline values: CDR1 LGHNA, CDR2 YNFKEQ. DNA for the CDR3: TGTGCCAGCAGCCCGTGGACTAGCGGGGGTGAGCAGTACTTC. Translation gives CASSPWTSGGEQYF.

CDR3 in amino acids: CASSPPTSGGAFRTDTQYF. The CDR3 nucleotides read TGTGCCAGCTCACCACCGACTAGCGGGGGGGCTTTTCGCACAGATACGCAGTATTTT. The chain employs TRBV18 and TRBJ2-3; 14 nucleotides line up with TRBD2. In germline, CDR1 is KGHSH, CDR2 LQKENI. This CDR3 has 19 amino acids. With V trimmed by 0 bases and J by 1 base, 6 bases remained unmatched.

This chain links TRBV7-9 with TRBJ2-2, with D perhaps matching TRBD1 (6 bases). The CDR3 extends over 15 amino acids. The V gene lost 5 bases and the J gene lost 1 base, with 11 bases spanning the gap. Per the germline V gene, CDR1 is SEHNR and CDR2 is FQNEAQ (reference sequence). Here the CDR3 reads CASSPQGRNTGELFF. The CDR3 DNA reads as TGTGCCAGCAGCCCACAGGGACGGAACACCGGGGAGCTGTTTTTT.

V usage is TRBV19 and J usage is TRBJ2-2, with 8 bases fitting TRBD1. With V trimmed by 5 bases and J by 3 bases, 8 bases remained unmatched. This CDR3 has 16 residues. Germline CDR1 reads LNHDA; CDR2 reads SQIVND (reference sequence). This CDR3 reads CASSAGQGFYTGELFF. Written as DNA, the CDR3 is TGTGCCAGTAGTGCTGGACAGGGCTTCTACACCGGGGAGCTGTTTTTT.

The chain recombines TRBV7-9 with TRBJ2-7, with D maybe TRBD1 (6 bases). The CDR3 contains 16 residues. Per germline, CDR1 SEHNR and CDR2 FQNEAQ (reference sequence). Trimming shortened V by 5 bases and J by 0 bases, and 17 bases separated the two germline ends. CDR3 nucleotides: TGTGCCAGCAGCCCCCCCGGGACACAAAGCTCCTACGAGCAGTACTTC. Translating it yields CASSPPGTQSSYEQYF.

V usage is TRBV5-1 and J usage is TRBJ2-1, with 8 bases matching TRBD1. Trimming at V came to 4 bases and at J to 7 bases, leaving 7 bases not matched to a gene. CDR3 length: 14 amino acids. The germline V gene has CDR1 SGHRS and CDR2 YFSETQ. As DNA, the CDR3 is TGCGCCAGCAGCCCGCGGACAGGGTTTAATGAGCAGTTCTTC. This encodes CASSPRTGFNEQFF. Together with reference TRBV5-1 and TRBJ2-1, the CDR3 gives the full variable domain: KAGVTQTPRYLIKTRGQQVTLSCSPISGHRSVSWYQQTPGQGLQFLFEYFSETQRNKGNFPGRFSGRQFSNSRSEMNVSTLELGDSALYLCASSPRTGFNEQFFGPGTRLTVL.

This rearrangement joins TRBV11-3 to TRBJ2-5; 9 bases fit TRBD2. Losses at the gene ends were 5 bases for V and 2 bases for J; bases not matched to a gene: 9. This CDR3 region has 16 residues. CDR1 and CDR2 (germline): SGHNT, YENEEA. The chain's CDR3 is CASSPWTSAQQETQYF. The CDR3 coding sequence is TGTGCCAGCAGCCCCTGGACTAGCGCACAGCAAGAGACCCAGTACTTC.

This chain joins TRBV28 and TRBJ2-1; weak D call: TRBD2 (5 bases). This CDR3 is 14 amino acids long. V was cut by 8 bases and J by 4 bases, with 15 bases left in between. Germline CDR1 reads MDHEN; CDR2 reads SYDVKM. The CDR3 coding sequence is TGTGCCAGCTCCCCGGTAGCGTCTTACAATGAGCAGTTCTTC. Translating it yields CASSPVASYNEQFF.

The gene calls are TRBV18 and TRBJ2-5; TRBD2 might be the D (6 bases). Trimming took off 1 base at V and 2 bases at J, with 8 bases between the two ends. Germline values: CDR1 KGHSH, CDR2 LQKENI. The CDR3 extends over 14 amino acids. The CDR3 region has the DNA TGTGCCAGCTCACCACGGACTACGCAAGAGACCCAGTACTTC. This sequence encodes CASSPRTTQETQYF.

This chain's CDR3 is CASSWGTTGELFF. The CDR3 DNA sequence: TGTGCCAGCAGCTGGGGGACTACCGGGGAGCTGTTTTTT. The chain uses TRBV7-9 and TRBJ2-2, with D tentatively TRBD2 (6 bases). There are 13 residues in the CDR3. Germline V lookup: CDR1 SEHNR, CDR2 FQNEAQ (reference sequence). The V gene lost 4 bases and the J gene lost 5 bases, with 8 bases spanning the gap.

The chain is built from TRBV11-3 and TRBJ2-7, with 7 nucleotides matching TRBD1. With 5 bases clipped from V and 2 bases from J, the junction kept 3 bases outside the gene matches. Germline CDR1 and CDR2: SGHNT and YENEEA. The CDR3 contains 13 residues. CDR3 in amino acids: CASSTGQTYEQYF. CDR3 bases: TGTGCCAGCAGCACGGGACAGACCTACGAGCAGTACTTC.

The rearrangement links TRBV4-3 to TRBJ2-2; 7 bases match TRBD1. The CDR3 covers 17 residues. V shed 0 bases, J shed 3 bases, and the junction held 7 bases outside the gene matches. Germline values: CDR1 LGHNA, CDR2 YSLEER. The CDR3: CASSQDLNRGHTGELFF. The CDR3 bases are TGCGCCAGCAGCCAAGATCTCAACAGGGGCCACACCGGGGAGCTGTTTTTT.

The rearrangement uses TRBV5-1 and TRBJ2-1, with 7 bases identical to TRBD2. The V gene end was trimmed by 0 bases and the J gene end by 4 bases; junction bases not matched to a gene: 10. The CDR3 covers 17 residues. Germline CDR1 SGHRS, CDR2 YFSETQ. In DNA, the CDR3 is TGCGCCAGCAGCTTGGCCTCGACTAGCTGGGGATACAATGAGCAGTTCTTC. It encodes CASSLASTSWGYNEQFF.

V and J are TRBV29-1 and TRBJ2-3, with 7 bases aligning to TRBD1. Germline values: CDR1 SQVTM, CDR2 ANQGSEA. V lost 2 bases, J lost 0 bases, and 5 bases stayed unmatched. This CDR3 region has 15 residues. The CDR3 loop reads CSVEKGTASTDTQYF. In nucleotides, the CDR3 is TGCAGCGTTGAAAAAGGGACAGCTAGCACAGATACGCAGTATTTT.

The CDR3 loop is CASSLWAGAGELFF. In nucleotides, the CDR3 is TGTGCCAGCAGCTTATGGGCGGGTGCCGGGGAGCTGTTTTTT. V is TRBV11-3 and J is TRBJ2-2; TRBD2 might be the D (5 bases). CDR1 is SGHNT, CDR2 YENEEA, per germline. The CDR3 has 14 residues. The germline V and J ends were trimmed by 2 bases and 6 bases, with 10 bases remaining between them.

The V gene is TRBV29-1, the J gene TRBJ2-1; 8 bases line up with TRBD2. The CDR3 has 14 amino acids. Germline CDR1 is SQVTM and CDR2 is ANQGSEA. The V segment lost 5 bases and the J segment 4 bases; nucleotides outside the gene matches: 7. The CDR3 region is CSVLGLVGYNEQFF. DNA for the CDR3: TGCAGCGTTTTGGGACTAGTTGGGTACAATGAGCAGTTCTTC.

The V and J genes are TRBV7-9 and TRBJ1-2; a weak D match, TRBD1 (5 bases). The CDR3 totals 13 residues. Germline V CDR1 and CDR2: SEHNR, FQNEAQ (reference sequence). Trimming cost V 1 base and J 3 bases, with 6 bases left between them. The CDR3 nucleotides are TGTGCCAGCAGCTTAGGACAGCACTATGGCTACACCTTC. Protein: CASSLGQHYGYTF. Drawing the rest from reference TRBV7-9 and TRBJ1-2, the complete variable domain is DTGVSQNPRHKITKRGQNVTFRCDPISEHNRLYWYRQTLGQGPEFLTYFQNEAQLEKSRLLSDRFSAERPKGSFSTLEIQRTEQGDSAMYLCASSLGQHYGYTFGSGTRLTVV.

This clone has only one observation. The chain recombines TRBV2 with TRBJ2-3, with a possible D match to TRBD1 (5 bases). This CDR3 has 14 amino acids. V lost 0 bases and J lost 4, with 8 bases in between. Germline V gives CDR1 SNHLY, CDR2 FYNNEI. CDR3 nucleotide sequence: TGTGCCAGCAGTGAAGCTTGGGGCGCAGATACGCAGTATTTT. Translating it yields CASSEAWGADTQYF.

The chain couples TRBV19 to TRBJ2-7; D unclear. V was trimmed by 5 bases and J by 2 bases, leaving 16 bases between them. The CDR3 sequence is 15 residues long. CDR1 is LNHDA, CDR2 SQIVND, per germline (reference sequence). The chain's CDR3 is CASSPRGADPYEQYF. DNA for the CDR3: TGTGCCAGTAGTCCTCGAGGCGCAGACCCCTACGAGCAGTACTTC.

The CDR3 here is CASSLRTATPRNEKLFF. The DNA of the CDR3 is TGTGCCAGCAGCCTTAGGACAGCCACCCCCCGTAATGAAAAACTGTTTTTT. V is TRBV11-2 and J is TRBJ1-4, with D tentatively TRBD1 (6 bases). V shed 5 bases and J shed 4 bases, with 20 bases lying between them. Germline CDR1 SGHAT, CDR2 FQNNGV. CDR3 length: 17 residues.